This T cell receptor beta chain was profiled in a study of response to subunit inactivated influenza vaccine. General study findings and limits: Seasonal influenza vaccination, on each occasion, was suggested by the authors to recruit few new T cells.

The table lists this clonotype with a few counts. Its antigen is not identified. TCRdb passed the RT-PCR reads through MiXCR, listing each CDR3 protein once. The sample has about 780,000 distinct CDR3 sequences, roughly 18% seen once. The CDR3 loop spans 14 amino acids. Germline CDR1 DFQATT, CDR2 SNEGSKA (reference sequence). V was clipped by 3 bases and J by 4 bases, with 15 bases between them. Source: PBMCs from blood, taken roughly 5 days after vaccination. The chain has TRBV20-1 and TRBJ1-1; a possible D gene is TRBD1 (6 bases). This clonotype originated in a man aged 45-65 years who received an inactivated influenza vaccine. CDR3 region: CSASRDTGSTEAFF. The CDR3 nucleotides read TGCAGTGCTAGCCGGGACACGGGGAGCACTGAAGCTTTCTTT.